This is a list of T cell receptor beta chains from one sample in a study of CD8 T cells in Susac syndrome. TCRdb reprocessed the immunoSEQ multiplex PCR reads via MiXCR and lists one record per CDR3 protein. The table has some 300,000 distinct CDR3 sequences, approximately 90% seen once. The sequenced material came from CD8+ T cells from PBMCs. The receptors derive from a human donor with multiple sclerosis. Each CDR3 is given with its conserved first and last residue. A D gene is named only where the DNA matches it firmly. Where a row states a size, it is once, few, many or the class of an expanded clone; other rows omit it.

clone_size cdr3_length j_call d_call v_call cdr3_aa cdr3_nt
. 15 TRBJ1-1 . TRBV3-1 CASSPMGEGWTEAFF TGTGCCAGCAGCCCTATGGGGGAAGGTTGGACTGAAGCTTTCTTT
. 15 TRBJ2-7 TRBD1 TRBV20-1 CSARDPGQGPYEQYF TGCAGTGCTAGAGATCCGGGACAGGGACCCTACGAGCAGTACTTC
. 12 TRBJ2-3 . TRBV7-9 CALKGRSDTQYF TGTGCCCTTAAGGGACGGTCAGATACGCAGTATTTT
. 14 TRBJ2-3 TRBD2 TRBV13 CASSLVGSGNPQYF TGTGCCAGCAGCTTAGTCGGTAGCGGGAACCCACAGTATTTT
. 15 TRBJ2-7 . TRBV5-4 CASSLLLGETVEQYF TGTGCCAGCAGCTTGTTGTTGGGGGAGACTGTCGAGCAGTACTTC
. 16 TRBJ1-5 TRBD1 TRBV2 CASSEADRVGNQPQHF TGTGCCAGCAGTGAAGCGGACAGGGTAGGAAATCAGCCCCAGCATTTT
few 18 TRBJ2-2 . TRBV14 CASSQEAPGTPLTGELFF TGTGCCAGCAGCCAAGAGGCCCCCGGGACACCCTTAACCGGGGAGCTGTTTTTT
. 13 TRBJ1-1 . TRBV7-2 CASSLGATTEAFF TGTGCCAGCAGCTTAGGGGCCACCACTGAAGCTTTCTTT
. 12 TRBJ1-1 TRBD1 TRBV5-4 CASSGDSPEAFF TGTGCCAGCAGCGGGGACAGTCCTGAAGCTTTCTTT
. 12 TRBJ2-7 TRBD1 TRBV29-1 CSVWDSSYEQYF TGCAGCGTTTGGGACAGCTCCTACGAGCAGTACTTC
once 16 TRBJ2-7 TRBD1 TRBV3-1 CASSLETGGISYEQYF TGTGCCAGCAGCCTGGAAACAGGGGGAATCTCCTACGAGCAGTACTTC
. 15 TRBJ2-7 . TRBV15 CATSKKLDSTYEQYF TGTGCCACCAGCAAAAAATTGGACAGCACCTACGAGCAGTACTTC
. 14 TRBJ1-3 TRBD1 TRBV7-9 CASSFRGQGNTIYF TGTGCCAGCAGCTTCAGGGGGCAAGGAAACACCATATATTTT
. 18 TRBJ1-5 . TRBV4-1 CASSQALPAGHINQPQHF TGCGCCAGCAGCCAAGCCCTCCCAGCAGGGCATATCAATCAGCCCCAGCATTTT
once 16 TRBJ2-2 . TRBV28 CASSFATVVGTGELFF TGTGCCAGCAGTTTCGCGACAGTCGTGGGCACCGGGGAGCTGTTTTTT
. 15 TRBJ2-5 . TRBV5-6 CASSSQERAQETQYF TGTGCCAGCAGCTCCCAGGAGAGGGCCCAAGAGACCCAGTACTTC
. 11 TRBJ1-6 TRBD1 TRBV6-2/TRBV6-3 CASSYRDRTYF TGTGCCAGCAGCTACCGGGACAGGACCTACTTT
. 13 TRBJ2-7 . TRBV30 CAWSYEQPYEQYF TGTGCCTGGAGTTACGAACAGCCCTACGAGCAGTACTTC
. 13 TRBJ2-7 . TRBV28 CASSFNLAYEQYF TGTGCCAGCAGTTTCAATCTAGCCTACGAGCAGTACTTC
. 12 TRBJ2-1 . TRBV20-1 CSARAIDNEQFF TGCAGTGCTAGGGCGATTGACAATGAGCAGTTCTTC
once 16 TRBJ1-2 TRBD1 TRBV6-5 CASSYSETGTSYGYTF TGTGCCAGCAGTTACTCCGAGACAGGGACCAGCTATGGCTACACCTTC
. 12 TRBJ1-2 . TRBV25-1 CASSPGSSGYTF TGTGCCAGCAGTCCTGGGTCCTCCGGCTACACCTTC
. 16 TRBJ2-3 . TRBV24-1 CATSDPAGTAGDTQYF TGTGCCACCAGTGACCCAGCCGGGACAGCGGGAGATACGCAGTATTTT
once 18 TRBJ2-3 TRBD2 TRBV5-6 CASSGTSGGTTSTDTQYF TGTGCCAGCAGCGGGACTAGCGGGGGGACTACTAGCACAGATACGCAGTATTTT
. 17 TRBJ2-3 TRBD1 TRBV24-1 CATSDATGTGATDTQYF TGTGCCACCAGTGATGCAACCGGGACAGGGGCCACAGATACGCAGTATTTT
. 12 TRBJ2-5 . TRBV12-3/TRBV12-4 CASTRPGETQYF TGTGCCAGCACCCGCCCGGGGGAGACCCAGTACTTC
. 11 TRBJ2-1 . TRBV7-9 CASRLGSEQFF TGTGCCAGCAGGTTGGGCAGTGAGCAGTTCTTC
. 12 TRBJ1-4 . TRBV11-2 CASSLEYEKLFF TGTGCCAGCAGCTTAGAATATGAAAAACTGTTTTTT
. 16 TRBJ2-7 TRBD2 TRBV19 CASIPLDREGSYEQYF TGTGCCAGTATTCCACTCGACCGGGAGGGATCATACGAGCAGTACTTC